This TCR beta chain was found in a study of immune evolution from preneoplasia to lung adenocarcinoma. Concerning this clone: Its antigen is unknown.

This CDR3 spans 16 amino acids. The V gene end was trimmed by 5 bases and the J gene end by 0 bases; junction bases not matched to a gene: 8. CDR1 LNHNV and CDR2 YYDKDF come from the germline V gene (reference sequence). Study-level points and caveats: Compared with EGFR-mutant or double wild-type lesions, KRAS-mutant nodules were more clonal.

Using immunoSEQ multiplex PCR, the repertoire was profiled, and TCRdb retains in-frame clones only, with some absent. The top ten hold around 4.9% of the sample, which has around 10,000 clones, more than 70% seen once. This chain connects TRBV15 to TRBJ2-3; the match to TRBD2 covers 7 bases. This clonotype was obtained from a person between 65 and 79 years old with lung adenocarcinoma. Some clones in this sample may be carry-over from other donors' samples. Sequencing was carried out using FFPE minimally invasive lung adenocarcinoma tissue. The CDR3 nucleotides are TGTGCCACCAGCCTCGGGGAGCGGGAAAGCACAGATACGCAGTATTTT. Its protein product is CATSLGERESTDTQYF.